This T cell receptor (beta chain) was obtained from a study of regulatory T cells in long-lasting Graves disease. Overall study context: Graves' cases, newly diagnosed, had used antithyroid drugs under 3 months.

J was trimmed by 5 bases and V by 4 bases; bases with no gene match: 8. The CDR3 totals 16 residues. Germline V gene data show CDR1 as MNHEY and CDR2 as SVGEGT. This clonotype appeared a few times. Time point specified: newly diagnosed GD, antithyroid drugs for less than 3 months. With RNA extracted from PBMCs as input, the TCR library was made. Relying on iRepertoire HTBI primers and Arm-PCR of CDR3 regions, the team built TCR beta libraries. How the authors handled the data: Across the samples, identification revealed just over 60 TRBV and 15 or so TRBJ segments. In TCRdb, the multiplex PCR reads were re-called with MiXCR into one record per CDR3 protein. The authors' filters were not applied to this entry. The table records a few hundred thousand distinct CDR3 sequences, around 18% of them present only once.

The sequence was obtained from a female donor with Graves disease. The input for sequencing was peripheral blood mononuclear cells (PBMCs), taken at new diagnosis, from a patient treated with antithyroid drugs. J is TRBJ2-2 and V is TRBV6-2 or TRBV6-3; 9 bases line up with TRBD1. The CDR3 loop is CASSWLGQGETGELFF. In nucleotides, the CDR3 is TGTGCCAGCAGTTGGCTGGGACAGGGTGAGACCGGGGAGCTGTTTTTT.